The rows below give T cell receptor beta chains drawn from one sample of a study of blood T cell repertoires in COVID-19. Clones were sequenced by immunoSEQ multiplex PCR, and TCRdb holds only the in-frame ones, with some missing. The sample has tens of thousands of clones; about four fifths are singletons. Specimen: peripheral blood. Every receptor here comes from a woman older than 75 with active or convalescent COVID-19. CDR3s include the opening cysteine and the closing phenylalanine or tryptophan. Fields, in order: J gene, clone size, CDR3 length, D gene, V gene, CDR3 protein, CDR3 DNA. The D gene is left open where the match is weak. Clone size is given for some rows only: seen once, a few or many times, or a class if the clone is expanded.

J: TRBJ1-5; size: NA; length: 15; D: NA; V: TRBV2; CDR3: CASSVSLRSNQPQHF; DNA: TGTGCCAGCAGTGTAAGCCTTCGCAGCAATCAGCCCCAGCATTTT
J: TRBJ1-1; size: NA; length: 13; D: TRBD1; V: TRBV29-1; CDR3: CSAGDSLGTEAFF; DNA: TGCAGCGCTGGGGACAGCCTGGGGACTGAAGCTTTCTTT
J: TRBJ2-5; size: NA; length: 13; D: NA; V: TRBV9; CDR3: CASSSTPSETQYF; DNA: TGTGCCAGCAGCTCCACACCTTCTGAGACCCAGTACTTC
J: TRBJ1-1; size: NA; length: 16; D: TRBD1; V: TRBV7-2; CDR3: CASSSAGQGRNTEAFF; DNA: TGTGCCAGCAGTTCGGCGGGACAGGGTCGGAACACTGAAGCTTTCTTT
J: TRBJ2-1; size: once; length: 15; D: NA; V: TRBV3-1/TRBV3-2; CDR3: CASSQVQYTYNEQFF; DNA: TGTGCCAGCAGCCAAGTACAGTACACTTACAATGAGCAGTTCTTC
J: TRBJ1-2; size: NA; length: 14; D: TRBD1; V: TRBV11-2; CDR3: CASSPPTGLYGYTF; DNA: TGTGCCAGCAGCCCTCCGACAGGGCTCTATGGCTACACCTTC
J: TRBJ2-7; size: NA; length: 15; D: NA; V: TRBV4-3; CDR3: CASSQDYDMTYEQYF; DNA: TGCGCCAGCAGCCAAGATTATGACATGACCTACGAGCAGTACTTC
J: TRBJ1-6; size: NA; length: 14; D: TRBD1; V: TRBV9; CDR3: CASSVDRGESPLHF; DNA: TGTGCCAGCAGCGTGGACAGGGGGGAATCACCCCTCCACTTT
J: TRBJ1-5; size: once; length: 12; D: NA; V: TRBV19; CDR3: CASSRSNQPQHF; DNA: TGTGCCAGTAGCAGGAGCAATCAGCCCCAGCATTTT
J: TRBJ2-7; size: NA; length: 14; D: TRBD1; V: TRBV5-1; CDR3: CASSPGTGTYEQYF; DNA: TGCGCCAGCAGCCCCGGGACAGGCACCTACGAGCAGTACTTC
J: TRBJ2-3; size: NA; length: 13; D: NA; V: TRBV11-3; CDR3: CASSLSSQDTQYF; DNA: TGTGCCAGCAGCTTATCTAGCCAAGATACGCAGTATTTT
J: TRBJ2-4; size: NA; length: 14; D: NA; V: TRBV2; CDR3: CASSELTVGGIQYF; DNA: TGTGCCAGCAGTGAACTGACTGTTGGCGGCATTCAGTACTTC
J: TRBJ1-4; size: NA; length: 15; D: TRBD1; V: TRBV2; CDR3: CASSVDRGANEKLFF; DNA: TGTGCCAGCAGTGTAGACAGGGGGGCTAATGAAAAACTGTTTTTT
J: TRBJ1-6; size: NA; length: 12; D: NA; V: TRBV18; CDR3: CASSPRNSPLHF; DNA: TGTGCCAGCTCACCCCGTAATTCACCCCTCCACTTT
J: TRBJ2-3; size: NA; length: 14; D: TRBD1; V: TRBV11-3; CDR3: CASSSDRGRDTQYF; DNA: TGTGCCAGCAGCTCGGACAGGGGAAGAGATACGCAGTATTTT
J: TRBJ2-7; size: NA; length: 15; D: NA; V: TRBV6-6; CDR3: CASSAQRVGGNEQYF; DNA: TGTGCCAGCAGCGCCCAACGGGTGGGGGGTAACGAGCAGTACTTC
J: TRBJ2-5; size: few; length: 15; D: TRBD2; V: TRBV6-5; CDR3: CASSPLAGVGETQYF; DNA: TGTGCCAGCAGCCCCCTAGCGGGGGTGGGAGAGACCCAGTACTTC
J: TRBJ1-1; size: NA; length: 15; D: NA; V: TRBV7-2; CDR3: CASSLGGGPNTEAFF; DNA: TGTGCCAGCAGCTTAGGGGGGGGACCTAACACTGAAGCTTTCTTT
J: TRBJ1-1; size: NA; length: 13; D: NA; V: TRBV7-3; CDR3: CASSLPGNTEAFF; DNA: TGTGCCAGCAGCTTACCGGGAAACACTGAAGCTTTCTTT
J: TRBJ2-1; size: NA; length: 17; D: TRBD2; V: TRBV24-1; CDR3: CATSDRTSGGAGNEQFF; DNA: TGTGCCACCAGTGACCGTACTAGCGGGGGGGCCGGCAATGAGCAGTTCTTC
J: TRBJ1-6; size: NA; length: 14; D: TRBD1; V: TRBV6-5; CDR3: CASSAGTGKSLLHF; DNA: TGTGCCAGCAGCGCCGGGACAGGGAAGTCGCTCCTCCACTTT
J: TRBJ2-2; size: NA; length: 14; D: NA; V: TRBV30; CDR3: CAWRDPRRAGELFF; DNA: TGTGCCTGGAGGGACCCGCGGAGGGCCGGGGAGCTGTTTTTT